This T cell receptor beta chain appears in the sequencing data of a study of blood T cell repertoires in COVID-19 (dated by TCRdb to the early 2020s). Background on the whole study: Samples covering the acute and convalescent phases of COVID-19 were provided by collaborators in the United States, Italy and Spain. The prospective study material was composed of cDNA or gDNA derived from T cells, B-cell-depleted T cells, or PBMCs. The dataset comprised deeply sampled blood TCRbeta repertoires from subjects exposed to, actively infected with, or recovered from COVID-19. A freely available public database, intended as a resource for researchers studying the immune response to SARS-CoV-2, is where the repertoires were released. Samples were obtained from the ongoing ImmuneRACE study (first 160 participants) and from about 1,300 subjects provided by 6 global collaborators. Nearly every sample came with metadata listing a de-identified subject ID, COVID-19 status, age in years and sex. Where available, HLA class I and class II types were taken from metadata supplied by the sample provider and were not determined by assay-based typing. Results and caveats for the whole study, not just this receptor: Clinical and demographic metadata were provided uncurated, with the amount varying by source and participant.

Whole blood was collected in K2EDTA tubes by collaborating institutions according to the institutions' own protocols. For TCRbeta analysis, collaborators shipped samples in one of three forms: frozen whole blood, isolated PBMCs, or DNA extracted from either of those sample types. The trim is 1 base for V and 1 base for J, with a gap of 6 bases between the germline ends. CDR1 is given as SGHTS and CDR2 as YDEGEE, both from the germline V gene. From the cysteine up to the phenylalanine, the CDR3 has a length of 13 residues. Only the CDR3 DNA stays, 39 bases, in frame from base 1. The immunoSEQ Assay, a bias-controlled multiplex PCR, was used to amplify TCRbeta CDR3 regions from genomic DNA. As for how the authors treated the data: Within the assay, amplification of reference gene primers was used to estimate how many nucleated cells each sample contained. To quantify the absolute abundance of each unique TCRbeta CDR3 rearrangement, sequence reads were collapsed and filtered. For each sample, productive Simpson clonality was calculated by taking the square root of Simpson's diversity index across productive rearrangements. TCRdb limited this immuneACCESS table to in-frame rearrangements with V and J called. A share of clones is missing; checked studies link under half to unresolved V genes, and the rest is unexplained. D and trimming come from the DNA, and the V and J calls and clone size come from that table. The sample has roughly 81,000 clones on record, roughly nine tenths of them singletons. The ten largest clones capture 8.3% of the sample.

Concerning this clone: No antigen is known for it. Per-base qualities were not stored, and no clone one base away is much larger.

The chain joins TRBV5-8 to TRBJ2-7; no D segment can be confidently identified. The sequenced sample consisted of peripheral blood. The receptor's source is a man aged 25-45 years with acute or convalescent COVID-19. The DNA sequence is given as TGTGCCAGCAGCTTGCCCCTATCCTACGAGCAGTACTTC. Its amino acids are CASSLPLSYEQYF.